Following are 30 T cell receptor beta chains from one sample sequenced in a study of identical twins. Each CDR3 protein is one row after TCRdb ran MiXCR on the 5' RACE reads. The table has roughly 240,000 distinct CDR3 sequences, approximately 6.8% seen once. This same sample was also taken into another study, of yellow fever vaccine responses in identical twins.

The sequenced sample consisted of CD8+ T cells sorted from blood. These receptors were collected from a woman aged 18-29 years in good health.

At least ten counts were recorded for this clonotype. The chain carries TRBV29-1 and TRBJ2-7; 11 bases agree with TRBD1. This CDR3 is built from 13 residues. V lost 5 bases to trimming and J lost 4 bases; unmatched junction nucleotides: 4. Germline CDR1 reads SQVTM; CDR2 reads ANQGSEA. The CDR3 loop is CSVYRDRGYEQYV. In nucleotides, the CDR3 is TGCAGCGTTTACCGGGACAGGGGGTACGAGCAGTACGTC.

This clonotype was seen at least ten times. The CDR3 is CASSSQLVSNEQFF. The DNA of the CDR3 is TGTGCCAGCAGCAGTCAGCTGGTCAGCAATGAGCAGTTCTTC. The J gene is TRBJ2-1, the V gene TRBV28; D is uncertain. Germline CDR1 and CDR2: MDHEN and SYDVKM. The CDR3 runs 14 residues. The ends were cut back, 6 bases at V and 6 bases at J, with 15 bases in the middle.

This clonotype showed up many times. CDR3 sequence: CASSLAGYTDTQYF. The CDR3 region has the DNA TGTGCCAGCAGCCTAGCGGGGTACACAGATACGCAGTATTTT. The genes are TRBV27 and TRBJ2-3, with TRBD2 identical over 9 bases. CDR1 and CDR2 (germline): MNHEY, SMNVEV (reference sequence). J gave up 2 bases and V 6 bases, and 3 bases lay outside the gene matches. The CDR3 runs 14 residues.

The genes are TRBV10-1 and TRBJ2-2, with 7 bases matching TRBD1. Germline V gene lookup returns CDR1 WNHNN and CDR2 SYGVQD (reference sequence). Losses at the gene ends were 3 bases for V and 3 bases for J; bases not matched to a gene: 7. CDR3 length: 16 residues. The CDR3 region has the DNA TGCGCCAGCAGTGACCCGGGACAGTCGGACACCGGGGAGCTGTTTTTT. Protein product: CASSDPGQSDTGELFF.

This clonotype occurred once. This sequence joins TRBV7-6 and TRBJ2-5, with D possibly TRBD1 on 5 matching bases. V lost 5 bases and J lost 0, with 10 bases in between. The CDR3 length is 14 residues. CDR1 is SGHVS, CDR2 FNYEAQ, per germline. The CDR3 is CASSPHRYQETQYF. The CDR3 DNA is TGTGCCAGCAGCCCCCACAGGTACCAAGAGACCCAGTACTTC.

This clonotype has ten or more counts. This chain joins TRBV6-4 and TRBJ2-3; 13 nucleotides align to TRBD2. Germline-derived CDR1 and CDR2 are MRHNA and SNTAGT. The CDR3 has 15 amino acids. The V and J ends lost 2 bases and 5 bases, in that order; junction bases with no gene match: 1. CDR3 in amino acids: CASSDGTSGEDTQYF. The DNA of the CDR3 is TGTGCCAGCAGTGACGGGACTAGCGGGGAAGATACGCAGTATTTT.

There are a few counts of this clonotype. V and J are TRBV7-9 and TRBJ2-1; D is possibly TRBD2 (5 bases). CDR1 is SEHNR and CDR2 is FQNEAQ in the germline V gene (reference sequence). Between the trimmed V and J ends, which lost 1 base and 7 bases, there was a span of 14 bases. The CDR3 sequence is 15 residues long. In DNA form, the CDR3 reads TGTGCCAGCAGCTTAGGGGGAGCCGGGCCTAATGAGCAGTTCTTC. It encodes CASSLGGAGPNEQFF.

V usage is TRBV3-1 and J usage is TRBJ1-2; 9 bases align to TRBD1. Germline CDR1 reads LGHDT; CDR2 reads YNNKEL (reference sequence). The CDR3 spans 15 residues. The V gene end was trimmed by 4 bases and the J gene end by 4 bases; junction bases not matched to a gene: 7. This chain's CDR3 is CASSPGTGLGYGYTF. CDR3 bases: TGTGCCAGCAGCCCCGGGACAGGGTTGGGCTATGGCTACACCTTC.

The gene calls are TRBV11-2 and TRBJ2-4; 7 bases line up with TRBD1. CDR1 and CDR2 from the germline V gene are SGHAT and FQNNGV. V trimming: 1 base; J trimming: 13 bases; junction bases outside the gene matches: 7. The CDR3 contains 13 residues. CDR3 in DNA: TGTGCCAGCAGCTTAGGAGTGGGACAGCTACAGTACTTC. It is translated as CASSLGVGQLQYF.

The chain links TRBV7-2 to TRBJ2-3, with 7 bases aligning to TRBD2. Germline assignment: CDR1 SGHTA and CDR2 FQGNSA. V lost 7 bases and J lost 3; bases outside the gene matches: 16. This CDR3 has 17 amino acids. The CDR3 loop is CASTKPFGEGRTDTQYF. CDR3 coding DNA: TGTGCCAGCACCAAACCCTTTGGGGAGGGCCGTACAGATACGCAGTATTTT.

This clonotype was seen more than once but under ten times. The rearrangement links TRBV20-1 to TRBJ2-1; D gene uncertain. The CDR3 is 16 amino acids. Trimming took off 0 bases at V and 0 bases at J, with 12 bases between the two ends. The V gene's germline CDR1 is DFQATT and CDR2 SNEGSKA (reference sequence). Here the CDR3 reads CSARDRLGSSYNEQFF. As DNA, the CDR3 is TGCAGTGCTAGAGACAGACTCGGAAGCTCCTACAATGAGCAGTTCTTC.

The table lists this clonotype with a few counts. The gene calls are TRBV10-1 and TRBJ2-1; no reliable D call. V was pared by 0 bases and J by 0 bases, with 9 bases between. From germline, CDR1 is WNHNN and CDR2 SYGVQD (reference sequence). This CDR3 has 16 amino acids. As DNA, the CDR3 is TGCGCCAGCAGTGAGTCGGACCTCTTCTCCTACAATGAGCAGTTCTTC. Its protein is CASSESDLFSYNEQFF.

Many counts were recorded for this clonotype. The chain carries TRBV15 and TRBJ2-2; 7 bases align to TRBD1. J lost 6 bases, V lost 3 bases, and 10 bases had no gene match. The CDR3 sequence is 16 residues long. Germline-derived CDR1 and CDR2 are LNHNV and YYDKDF (reference sequence). Here the CDR3 reads CATSSRQGWGPGELFF. For the CDR3, the DNA is TGTGCCACCAGCAGTAGACAGGGATGGGGCCCCGGGGAGCTGTTTTTT.

In this sample, this clonotype turned up a few times. The gene calls are TRBV4-2 and TRBJ2-7; the match to TRBD1 covers 10 bases. V was clipped by 2 bases and J by 4 bases; unmatched bases: 14. The CDR3 has 18 residues. Per the germline V gene, CDR1 is LGHNA and CDR2 is YNFKEQ. CDR3 sequence: CASSQLDRGMSLEYEQYF. The CDR3 DNA follows: TGTGCCAGCAGCCAACTGGACAGGGGGATGAGTCTTGAGTACGAGCAGTACTTC.

The chain carries TRBV4-1 and TRBJ1-1; D is undetermined. Germline CDR1 is MGHRA and CDR2 is YSYEKL. V dropped 0 bases and J dropped 5 bases, with 7 bases sitting between them. The CDR3 loop spans 13 amino acids. The CDR3 protein is CASSQEPGTEAFF. CDR3 nucleotides: TGCGCCAGCAGCCAAGAACCCGGGACTGAAGCTTTCTTT.

V is TRBV2 and J is TRBJ2-1; the D is unclear. Trimming removed 3 bases from V and 7 bases from J, with 10 bases in between. Germline loops: CDR1 SNHLY, CDR2 FYNNEI. CDR3 length: 13 residues. CDR3 region: CASSDPLQNEQFF. CDR3 DNA sequence: TGTGCCAGCAGTGATCCCCTACAAAATGAGCAGTTCTTC.

This rearrangement joins TRBV27 to TRBJ2-7, with D unresolved. The CDR3 contains 14 residues. Germline V lookup: CDR1 MNHEY, CDR2 SMNVEV (reference sequence). Deletions cut 5 bases from V and 0 bases from J, with 11 bases between. This chain's CDR3 is CASSKVGSSYEQYV. The CDR3 coding sequence is TGTGCCAGCAGTAAAGTAGGAAGCTCCTACGAGCAGTACGTC.

The gene calls are TRBV6-1 and TRBJ1-2; TRBD1 aligns across 7 bases. Germline V gene sequence: CDR1 MNHNS, CDR2 SASEGT. Germline trimming cut 4 bases from V and 8 bases from J; bases unmatched to any gene: 16. This CDR3 has 16 amino acids. In nucleotides, the CDR3 is TGTGCCAGCAGTGGAGCCCAAGTCAGAGGGGGCGCGGGCTACACCTTC. This gives the protein CASSGAQVRGGAGYTF.

The V and J genes are TRBV28 and TRBJ1-1; TRBD1 might be the D (6 bases). Germline V CDR1 and CDR2: MDHEN, SYDVKM. CDR3 length equals 16 residues. V was clipped by 4 bases and J by 0 bases, with 15 bases between them. CDR3 protein: CASSSTGGGVNTEAFF. CDR3 sequence (DNA): TGTGCCAGCAGTTCAACCGGGGGCGGGGTGAACACTGAAGCTTTCTTT. The full variable domain, in which reference TRBV28 and TRBJ1-1 provide the parts outside the CDR3, is DVKVTQSSRYLVKRTGEKVFLECVQDMDHENMFWYRQDPGLGLRLIYFSYDVKMKEKGDIPEGYSVSREKKERFSLILESASTNQTSMYLCASSSTGGGVNTEAFFGQGTRLTVV.

CDR3 in DNA: TGTGCCAGCAGTCAAGACCCCGGGACAGAACCTCCCGAGCAGTACTTC. It translates to CASSQDPGTEPPEQYF. The chain links TRBV6-4 to TRBJ2-7, with 7 positions matching TRBD1. Germline loops: CDR1 MRHNA, CDR2 SNTAGT. The CDR3 sequence is 16 residues long. V shed 5 bases, J shed 6 bases, and the junction held 16 bases outside the gene matches.

This clonotype was picked up many times. The chain is built from TRBV7-9 and TRBJ2-3; the D is unclear. This CDR3 contains 13 residues. The germline V and J ends were trimmed by 6 bases and 6 bases, with 13 bases remaining between them. Germline V gene sequence: CDR1 SEHNR, CDR2 FQNEAQ (reference sequence). DNA of the CDR3: TGTGCCAGCAGACCTCCCCTATCTGATACGCAGTATTTT. It specifies CASRPPLSDTQYF.

V gene TRBV7-8 combines with J gene TRBJ2-1; D not resolved. Germline CDR1 and CDR2: SGHVS and FQNEAQ. The germline V and J ends were trimmed by 3 bases and 8 bases, with 8 bases remaining between them. The CDR3 runs 12 residues. The chain's CDR3 is CASSLSDYEQFF. CDR3 bases: TGTGCCAGCAGCTTGAGCGATTATGAGCAGTTCTTC.

The chain couples TRBV5-6 to TRBJ2-7; D not resolved. Trimming left V 3 bases short and J 3 bases short, with 13 bases between. This CDR3 comprises 14 residues. Looked up from germline, CDR1 is SGHDT and CDR2 is YYEEEE. The CDR3 spells CASSWTGSRYEQYF. The CDR3 nucleotides read TGTGCCAGCAGCTGGACCGGCAGCCGCTACGAGCAGTACTTC.

This clonotype was observed many times. The chain recombines TRBV7-8 with TRBJ2-3, with 8 bases matching TRBD2. In germline, CDR1 is SGHVS, CDR2 FQNEAQ. The CDR3 is 19 residues long. V shed 0 bases and J 0 bases; nucleotides not matched to a gene: 11. The CDR3 protein is CASSLAIKTGGPSTDTQYF. The CDR3 DNA is TGTGCCAGCAGCTTAGCGATTAAAACGGGGGGGCCAAGCACAGATACGCAGTATTTT.

The gene calls are TRBV7-2 and TRBJ2-3, with 8 bases identical to TRBD1. The CDR3 spans 15 residues. Trimming removed 6 bases from V and 4 bases from J; junction bases left unmatched: 9. Germline lookup yields CDR1 SGHTA and CDR2 FQGNSA. The CDR3 spells CASRQTGGRADTQYF. In nucleotides, the CDR3 is TGTGCCAGCAGACAAACAGGGGGTAGGGCAGATACGCAGTATTTT.

This clonotype has at least ten counts. The chain uses TRBV29-1 and TRBJ1-2; possible D gene TRBD1, 5 bases. The ends were cut back, 6 bases at V and 11 bases at J, with 22 bases in the middle. The CDR3 has 13 amino acids. The germline gives CDR1 SQVTM, CDR2 ANQGSEA. CDR3: CSVFHPGRGVYTF. Written as DNA, the CDR3 is TGCAGCGTGTTCCATCCAGGACGAGGGGTTTACACCTTC.

The chain carries TRBV12-3 or TRBV12-4 and TRBJ1-3; 8 bases match TRBD1. V shed 6 bases and J 0 bases; nucleotides not matched to a gene: 13. The CDR3 consists of 18 residues. The CDR3 here is CASSHAGTGAVSGNTIYF. DNA for the CDR3: TGTGCCAGCAGCCATGCTGGGACAGGCGCCGTCTCTGGAAACACCATATATTTT.

Turning to this clonotype: This may be a read error, as it is one base from a much larger clone. V gene TRBV12-3 or TRBV12-4 combines with J gene TRBJ2-1; 7 bases align to TRBD1. After removal of 7 bases from V and 5 bases from J, the junction contained 11 bases not matched to a gene. The CDR3 loop spans 15 amino acids. CDR3 nucleotides: TGTGCCAGCACCTCCGAGGGGGCGCTTAACAATGAGCAGTTCTTC. It yields the protein CASTSEGALNNEQFF.

This clonotype has a count of ten or more. The chain recombines TRBV11-2 with TRBJ2-1; no definite D call. The CDR3 is 12 residues long. Trimming left V 1 base short and J 9 bases short, with 7 bases between. CDR1 and CDR2 from the germline V gene are SGHAT and FQNNGV. The CDR3 region is CASSLGGVEQFF. The CDR3 DNA reads as TGTGCCAGCAGCTTAGGTGGGGTTGAGCAGTTCTTC.

The chain uses TRBV3-1 and TRBJ2-5, with a tentative D call TRBD1 (6 bases). CDR3 length: 17 residues. Trimming removed 2 bases from V and 1 base from J, with 17 bases in between. The germline gives CDR1 LGHDT, CDR2 YNNKEL (reference sequence). This CDR3 reads CASSQTVPGHPQETQYF. In nucleotides, the CDR3 is TGTGCCAGCAGCCAAACAGTTCCGGGACACCCCCAAGAGACCCAGTACTTC.